These T cell receptor beta chains were read from a single sample in a study of cytomegalovirus exposure and HLA in healthy donors. The data were produced by immunoSEQ multiplex PCR, yet TCRdb's version contains in-frame clones alone and is incomplete. The sample includes 75,000 to 80,000 clones, over 60% of them seen just once. Sequencing was carried out using PBMCs. The receptors stem from a male donor in good health and CMV-seronegative. CDR3s include the opening cysteine and the closing phenylalanine or tryptophan. The D gene is left open where the match is weak. Expanded clones get a size class; other rows say once, few or many, or leave the size out.

cdr3_nt | cdr3_aa | d_call | j_call | clone_size | v_call
TGTGCCAGCAGCTCGGGACTAGCGGGGGGCACAGATACGCAGTATTTT | CASSSGLAGGTDTQYF | TRBD2 | TRBJ2-3 | NA | TRBV5-4
TGCAGCGTTTCATCCGGACAGGCAAGAGGTGAAAAACTGTTTTTT | CSVSSGQARGEKLFF | TRBD1 | TRBJ1-4 | NA | TRBV29-1
TGTGCTGCAAGGGACTTAGCCAAAAACATTCAGTACTTC | CAARDLAKNIQYF | NA | TRBJ2-4 | NA | TRBV28
TGCGCCAGCACCGGCGGTGGCCGGAGCACAGATACGCAGTATTTT | CASTGGGRSTDTQYF | NA | TRBJ2-3 | NA | TRBV5-1
TGTGCCAGCAGCTTATCCGTTGCGGGAGTGGCCTCCGACACTTATAGCACAGATACGCAGTATTTT | CASSLSVAGVASDTYSTDTQYF | TRBD2 | TRBJ2-3 | NA | TRBV7-3
TGTGCCAGCAGCGGCACAGGGGATGAGCAGCCCCAGCATTTT | CASSGTGDEQPQHF | TRBD1 | TRBJ1-5 | NA | TRBV9
TGTGCCAGCAGCCCCGCTCCTAGGGGGCAAGGGAACACTGAAGCTTTCTTT | CASSPAPRGQGNTEAFF | TRBD1 | TRBJ1-1 | NA | TRBV28
TGTGCCAGCAGTCTTGGGGCTGGAACCTACACTGAAGCTTTCTTT | CASSLGAGTYTEAFF | NA | TRBJ1-1 | NA | TRBV2
TGTGCCAGCAGACAACAGGGGAGAGGTTCACCCCTCCACTTT | CASRQQGRGSPLHF | TRBD1 | TRBJ1-6 | NA | TRBV6-5
TGTGCCAGCAGCCAAGACGACAGGGGACGGTTTGAGACCCAGTACTTC | CASSQDDRGRFETQYF | TRBD1 | TRBJ2-5 | few | TRBV4-2
TGTGCCAGCAGCGGGGAGGGACTAAAGGGGGACTTC | CASSGEGLKGDF | NA | TRBJ2-5 | NA | TRBV11-2
TGTGCCAGCAGTGAAACCAGGACAGGGAATGGCTACACCTTC | CASSETRTGNGYTF | TRBD1 | TRBJ1-2 | NA | TRBV6-1
TGTGCCAGTAAAAACACCGGGACAGCAACTAACTATGGCTACACCTTC | CASKNTGTATNYGYTF | TRBD1 | TRBJ1-2 | NA | TRBV19
TGTGCCAGTAGGTCTAGGGGGTCGTCTAACTATGGCTACACCTTC | CASRSRGSSNYGYTF | NA | TRBJ1-2 | NA | TRBV19
TGTGCCAGCAGTCGCGAAGCCCCTAGTGAGCAGTTCTTC | CASSREAPSEQFF | NA | TRBJ2-1 | NA | TRBV6-5
TGTGCCAGCAGTGAATACAAGACAGGTGGCTACCCCTTC | CASSEYKTGGYPF | NA | TRBJ1-2 | NA | TRBV25-1
TGTGCCAGCAGCCCGAGCACAGATACGCAGTATTTT | CASSPSTDTQYF | NA | TRBJ2-3 | NA | TRBV5-4
TGTGCCAGCAGGCCGGGACTAGCAGACACAGATACGCAGTATTTT | CASRPGLADTDTQYF | TRBD2 | TRBJ2-3 | NA | TRBV5-4
TGTGCCAGCAGTGGGGGACTAGCGGGGTCAGATACGCAGTATTTT | CASSGGLAGSDTQYF | TRBD2 | TRBJ2-3 | NA | TRBV2
TGCGCCAGCAGCCAAAAAAGGGAGATCTACAATGAGCAGTTCTTC | CASSQKREIYNEQFF | NA | TRBJ2-1 | NA | TRBV4-3
TGTGCCAGCAGTGACCGGGACAGGATTAATGAAAAACTGTTTTTT | CASSDRDRINEKLFF | TRBD1 | TRBJ1-4 | few | TRBV2
TGTGCCAGCAGTTACTCGACACAGGGGAGCACTGAAGCTTTCTTT | CASSYSTQGSTEAFF | TRBD1 | TRBJ1-1 | NA | TRBV6-5
TGTGCCAGCAGTTACGCCGACAGGGGGACAGGCTACCCCTTC | CASSYADRGTGYPF | TRBD1 | TRBJ1-2 | NA | TRBV6-5
TGTGCCAGGCCGGGACAGGGGGCTCAGGAGCAGTTCTTC | CARPGQGAQEQFF | TRBD1 | TRBJ2-1 | NA | TRBV27
TGTGCCACCAGCTTGGGGGGGGGCCGAATCGCAGATACGCAGTATTTT | CATSLGGGRIADTQYF | NA | TRBJ2-3 | NA | TRBV15
TGTGCCATCAGGAGACAAGATACGCAGTATTTT | CAIRRQDTQYF | NA | TRBJ2-3 | NA | TRBV10-3
TGTGCCAGCACCTCCGGGACAGGCACCTACGAGCAGTACTTC | CASTSGTGTYEQYF | TRBD1 | TRBJ2-7 | NA | TRBV6-6
TGTGCCAGCAGCCCACATCCGGGGGGGCCGGGGACAGATACGCAGTATTTT | CASSPHPGGPGTDTQYF | TRBD2 | TRBJ2-3 | NA | TRBV11-2
TGTGCCAGTGGGGGGGGCGACTATGGCTACACCTTC | CASGGGDYGYTF | NA | TRBJ1-2 | NA | TRBV9
TGTGCCAGCAGCTCTCTGACAGTGAACACTGAAGCTTTCTTT | CASSSLTVNTEAFF | NA | TRBJ1-1 | NA | TRBV5-5
TGTGCCAGCAGCCTAAGGGGAAACACTGAAGCTTTCTTT | CASSLRGNTEAFF | NA | TRBJ1-1 | NA | TRBV7-2
TGTGCCAGTAGTCCAACAGGGGGCAATCAGCCCCAGCATTTT | CASSPTGGNQPQHF | TRBD1 | TRBJ1-5 | NA | TRBV19
TGTGCCAGTAGTCGGGACACCTACAATGAGCAGTTCTTC | CASSRDTYNEQFF | NA | TRBJ2-1 | NA | TRBV19
TGTGCCAGCAGCCAAGACCCTGGGGGAGGGCTGTTTTTT | CASSQDPGGGLFF | NA | TRBJ1-4 | NA | TRBV4-2
TGTGCCAGCAGAACAGAAGATCAGCCCCAGCATTTT | CASRTEDQPQHF | NA | TRBJ1-5 | NA | TRBV28
TGTGCCAGCAGCTTGGAACCCCTCGGGGGTAACTATGGCTACCCCTTC | CASSLEPLGGNYGYPF | NA | TRBJ1-2 | NA | TRBV5-4
TGTGCCAGCAGCTCCGTGAGGGGGACACTTCAGGGTGGCACTGAAGCTTTCTTT | CASSSVRGTLQGGTEAFF | NA | TRBJ1-1 | NA | TRBV7-8
TGTGCCAGCAGCCCTAGGGGACAGGGAAACACCGGGGAGCTGTTTTTT | CASSPRGQGNTGELFF | TRBD1 | TRBJ2-2 | NA | TRBV7-2
TGTGCCAGCAGCTTACGGACTAGCGGGAGGGCCTTGAATGAGCAGTTCTTC | CASSLRTSGRALNEQFF | TRBD2 | TRBJ2-1 | NA | TRBV7-9
TGTGCCAGCAACCAACTTGGGACAGGGAACTCACCCCTCCACTTT | CASNQLGTGNSPLHF | TRBD1 | TRBJ1-6 | NA | TRBV6-5
TGTGCCAGCAGCCGTTTAGAGAATTCACCCCTCCACTTT | CASSRLENSPLHF | NA | TRBJ1-6 | NA | TRBV4-2
TGTGCCAGCAGCTTGGACGGACAGAGGGGGAATCAGCCCCAGCATTTT | CASSLDGQRGNQPQHF | NA | TRBJ1-5 | NA | TRBV5-5
TGTGCCAGCAGCGACCCACTAGCGGGAGGGCCCTTTGAGCAGTTCTTC | CASSDPLAGGPFEQFF | TRBD2 | TRBJ2-1 | NA | TRBV9
TGTGCCAGCAGCGTAGAGTGGACGGGACTCGTCTTC | CASSVEWTGLVF | NA | TRBJ1-2 | NA | TRBV9
TGTGCCAGCAGCCCACTCCGGGCGGGCTCCTACGAGCAGTACTTC | CASSPLRAGSYEQYF | NA | TRBJ2-7 | NA | TRBV14